Described below is a single T cell receptor (beta chain) sequence and its context. There is no known antigen for this receptor. Base qualities are missing; no much larger clone stands one base away. Patients with a history of autoimmune disease or receiving systemic immunosuppression were excluded from the trial. Peripheral blood for TCR sequencing was collected from all dose cohorts at baseline, on cycle 4 day 1, and on cycle 7 day 1. Samples were obtained from an open-label, multicenter, first-in-human phase I dose-escalation trial of ivuxolimab. Adults with locally advanced or metastatic melanoma, renal cell, hepatocellular, or head and neck squamous cell carcinoma were enrolled in the trial. Before TCR sequencing, CD4+ T cells and CD8+ T cells from peripheral blood were sorted into separate populations. The sample belongs to a study of OX40 agonist ivuxolimab in advanced cancers. Concerning the study at large: Ivuxolimab was a fully human IgG2 agonistic monoclonal antibody targeting the costimulatory receptor OX40 (CD134). Intravenous ivuxolimab was administered to patients every 2 weeks at six dose levels: 0.01, 0.1, 0.3, 1.5, 3 and 10 mg/kg. Among the 50 to 55 dose-escalation patients, some 20 had hepatocellular carcinoma, around 15 melanoma, 9 renal cell carcinoma and 9 head and neck cancer. In the dose-escalation cohort, roughly 80% of patients were male, and the mean age was approximately 55 years, with a range of about 23 to 85. Patients were allowed to have had prior anti-PD-1, anti-PD-L1 or anti-CTLA-4 therapy, and around 37% of the dose-escalation patients had previously received checkpoint inhibitors. Three dose-escalation patients achieved partial responses, one with hepatocellular carcinoma and two with cutaneous melanoma. Peripheral TCRbeta sequencing aimed to test whether ivuxolimab altered TCR sequence diversity and caused clonal T-cell expansion. The paper covers the monotherapy dose-escalation part of the phase I ivuxolimab trial, which included N ≈ 52 patients. The research as a whole found: In the 0.1-3.0 mg/kg groups, partial responders were among the patients with the lowest normalized peripheral clonal expansion, particularly in CD8+ T cells. Which antigens the clonally expanded peripheral T cells were specific for was not determined. At doses of 0.1 to 3.0 mg/kg, clonal expansion of both CD4+ and CD8+ blood T cells was observed from baseline to week 6. After ivuxolimab, more expanded clones were found on average in CD8+ T cells than in CD4+ T cells. Low levels of normalized T-cell clonal expansion were also seen in some nonresponding patients.

A distance of 9 bases separates the germline ends of V and J, which lose 4 bases and 6 bases respectively. There are 12 amino acids in the CDR3, from cysteine to phenylalanine inclusive. Kept here is only the CDR3 DNA, which spans 36 bases and is read in frame from base 1. For CDR1 and CDR2, the germline V gene (reference sequence) lists SGHNT and YYREEE. For sequencing of the TCRbeta CDR3 region, genomic DNA was extracted from the sorted cells. TCRbeta CDR3 regions were sequenced using the immunoSEQ Assay. TCRdb retrieved this table from immuneACCESS and kept in-frame rearrangements only. Not all clones are present; in checked studies, unresolved V genes account for under half, and no reason is known for the remainder. In this sample the table shows 98,000 or so clones, about nine tenths of which occur a single time. The ten largest make up around 0.8% of the sample.

The clonotype was recovered from an adult with an advanced solid tumor such as melanoma, head and neck, liver or kidney cancer. This receptor chain uses TRBV5-4 and TRBJ2-3, and possibly TRBD1, on 6 matching bases. Sequences were derived from CD4+ or CD8+ T cells sorted from blood, sampled in a trial of the OX40 agonist ivuxolimab. The DNA is TGTGCCAGCAGCCTAGACAGGGATACGCAGTATTTT. It translates to CASSLDRDTQYF.